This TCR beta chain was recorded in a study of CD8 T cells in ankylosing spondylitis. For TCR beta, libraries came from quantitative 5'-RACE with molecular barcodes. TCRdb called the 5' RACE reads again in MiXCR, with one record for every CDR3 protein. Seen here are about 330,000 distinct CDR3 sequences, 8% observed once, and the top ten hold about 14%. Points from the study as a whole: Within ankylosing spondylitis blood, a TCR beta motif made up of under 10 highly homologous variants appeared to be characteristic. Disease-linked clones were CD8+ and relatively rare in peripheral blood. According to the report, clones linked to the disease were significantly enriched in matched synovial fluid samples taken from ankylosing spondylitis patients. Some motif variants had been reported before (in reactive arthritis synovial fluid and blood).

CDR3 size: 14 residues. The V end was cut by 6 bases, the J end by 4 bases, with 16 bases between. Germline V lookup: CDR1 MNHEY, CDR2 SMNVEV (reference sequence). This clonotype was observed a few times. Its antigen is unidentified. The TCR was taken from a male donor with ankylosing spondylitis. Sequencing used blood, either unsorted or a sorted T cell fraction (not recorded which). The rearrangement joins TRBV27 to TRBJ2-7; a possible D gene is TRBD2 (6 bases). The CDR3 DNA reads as TGTGCCAGCAGGGCCTACGGGAGATATTACGAGCAGTACTTC. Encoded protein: CASRAYGRYYEQYF.